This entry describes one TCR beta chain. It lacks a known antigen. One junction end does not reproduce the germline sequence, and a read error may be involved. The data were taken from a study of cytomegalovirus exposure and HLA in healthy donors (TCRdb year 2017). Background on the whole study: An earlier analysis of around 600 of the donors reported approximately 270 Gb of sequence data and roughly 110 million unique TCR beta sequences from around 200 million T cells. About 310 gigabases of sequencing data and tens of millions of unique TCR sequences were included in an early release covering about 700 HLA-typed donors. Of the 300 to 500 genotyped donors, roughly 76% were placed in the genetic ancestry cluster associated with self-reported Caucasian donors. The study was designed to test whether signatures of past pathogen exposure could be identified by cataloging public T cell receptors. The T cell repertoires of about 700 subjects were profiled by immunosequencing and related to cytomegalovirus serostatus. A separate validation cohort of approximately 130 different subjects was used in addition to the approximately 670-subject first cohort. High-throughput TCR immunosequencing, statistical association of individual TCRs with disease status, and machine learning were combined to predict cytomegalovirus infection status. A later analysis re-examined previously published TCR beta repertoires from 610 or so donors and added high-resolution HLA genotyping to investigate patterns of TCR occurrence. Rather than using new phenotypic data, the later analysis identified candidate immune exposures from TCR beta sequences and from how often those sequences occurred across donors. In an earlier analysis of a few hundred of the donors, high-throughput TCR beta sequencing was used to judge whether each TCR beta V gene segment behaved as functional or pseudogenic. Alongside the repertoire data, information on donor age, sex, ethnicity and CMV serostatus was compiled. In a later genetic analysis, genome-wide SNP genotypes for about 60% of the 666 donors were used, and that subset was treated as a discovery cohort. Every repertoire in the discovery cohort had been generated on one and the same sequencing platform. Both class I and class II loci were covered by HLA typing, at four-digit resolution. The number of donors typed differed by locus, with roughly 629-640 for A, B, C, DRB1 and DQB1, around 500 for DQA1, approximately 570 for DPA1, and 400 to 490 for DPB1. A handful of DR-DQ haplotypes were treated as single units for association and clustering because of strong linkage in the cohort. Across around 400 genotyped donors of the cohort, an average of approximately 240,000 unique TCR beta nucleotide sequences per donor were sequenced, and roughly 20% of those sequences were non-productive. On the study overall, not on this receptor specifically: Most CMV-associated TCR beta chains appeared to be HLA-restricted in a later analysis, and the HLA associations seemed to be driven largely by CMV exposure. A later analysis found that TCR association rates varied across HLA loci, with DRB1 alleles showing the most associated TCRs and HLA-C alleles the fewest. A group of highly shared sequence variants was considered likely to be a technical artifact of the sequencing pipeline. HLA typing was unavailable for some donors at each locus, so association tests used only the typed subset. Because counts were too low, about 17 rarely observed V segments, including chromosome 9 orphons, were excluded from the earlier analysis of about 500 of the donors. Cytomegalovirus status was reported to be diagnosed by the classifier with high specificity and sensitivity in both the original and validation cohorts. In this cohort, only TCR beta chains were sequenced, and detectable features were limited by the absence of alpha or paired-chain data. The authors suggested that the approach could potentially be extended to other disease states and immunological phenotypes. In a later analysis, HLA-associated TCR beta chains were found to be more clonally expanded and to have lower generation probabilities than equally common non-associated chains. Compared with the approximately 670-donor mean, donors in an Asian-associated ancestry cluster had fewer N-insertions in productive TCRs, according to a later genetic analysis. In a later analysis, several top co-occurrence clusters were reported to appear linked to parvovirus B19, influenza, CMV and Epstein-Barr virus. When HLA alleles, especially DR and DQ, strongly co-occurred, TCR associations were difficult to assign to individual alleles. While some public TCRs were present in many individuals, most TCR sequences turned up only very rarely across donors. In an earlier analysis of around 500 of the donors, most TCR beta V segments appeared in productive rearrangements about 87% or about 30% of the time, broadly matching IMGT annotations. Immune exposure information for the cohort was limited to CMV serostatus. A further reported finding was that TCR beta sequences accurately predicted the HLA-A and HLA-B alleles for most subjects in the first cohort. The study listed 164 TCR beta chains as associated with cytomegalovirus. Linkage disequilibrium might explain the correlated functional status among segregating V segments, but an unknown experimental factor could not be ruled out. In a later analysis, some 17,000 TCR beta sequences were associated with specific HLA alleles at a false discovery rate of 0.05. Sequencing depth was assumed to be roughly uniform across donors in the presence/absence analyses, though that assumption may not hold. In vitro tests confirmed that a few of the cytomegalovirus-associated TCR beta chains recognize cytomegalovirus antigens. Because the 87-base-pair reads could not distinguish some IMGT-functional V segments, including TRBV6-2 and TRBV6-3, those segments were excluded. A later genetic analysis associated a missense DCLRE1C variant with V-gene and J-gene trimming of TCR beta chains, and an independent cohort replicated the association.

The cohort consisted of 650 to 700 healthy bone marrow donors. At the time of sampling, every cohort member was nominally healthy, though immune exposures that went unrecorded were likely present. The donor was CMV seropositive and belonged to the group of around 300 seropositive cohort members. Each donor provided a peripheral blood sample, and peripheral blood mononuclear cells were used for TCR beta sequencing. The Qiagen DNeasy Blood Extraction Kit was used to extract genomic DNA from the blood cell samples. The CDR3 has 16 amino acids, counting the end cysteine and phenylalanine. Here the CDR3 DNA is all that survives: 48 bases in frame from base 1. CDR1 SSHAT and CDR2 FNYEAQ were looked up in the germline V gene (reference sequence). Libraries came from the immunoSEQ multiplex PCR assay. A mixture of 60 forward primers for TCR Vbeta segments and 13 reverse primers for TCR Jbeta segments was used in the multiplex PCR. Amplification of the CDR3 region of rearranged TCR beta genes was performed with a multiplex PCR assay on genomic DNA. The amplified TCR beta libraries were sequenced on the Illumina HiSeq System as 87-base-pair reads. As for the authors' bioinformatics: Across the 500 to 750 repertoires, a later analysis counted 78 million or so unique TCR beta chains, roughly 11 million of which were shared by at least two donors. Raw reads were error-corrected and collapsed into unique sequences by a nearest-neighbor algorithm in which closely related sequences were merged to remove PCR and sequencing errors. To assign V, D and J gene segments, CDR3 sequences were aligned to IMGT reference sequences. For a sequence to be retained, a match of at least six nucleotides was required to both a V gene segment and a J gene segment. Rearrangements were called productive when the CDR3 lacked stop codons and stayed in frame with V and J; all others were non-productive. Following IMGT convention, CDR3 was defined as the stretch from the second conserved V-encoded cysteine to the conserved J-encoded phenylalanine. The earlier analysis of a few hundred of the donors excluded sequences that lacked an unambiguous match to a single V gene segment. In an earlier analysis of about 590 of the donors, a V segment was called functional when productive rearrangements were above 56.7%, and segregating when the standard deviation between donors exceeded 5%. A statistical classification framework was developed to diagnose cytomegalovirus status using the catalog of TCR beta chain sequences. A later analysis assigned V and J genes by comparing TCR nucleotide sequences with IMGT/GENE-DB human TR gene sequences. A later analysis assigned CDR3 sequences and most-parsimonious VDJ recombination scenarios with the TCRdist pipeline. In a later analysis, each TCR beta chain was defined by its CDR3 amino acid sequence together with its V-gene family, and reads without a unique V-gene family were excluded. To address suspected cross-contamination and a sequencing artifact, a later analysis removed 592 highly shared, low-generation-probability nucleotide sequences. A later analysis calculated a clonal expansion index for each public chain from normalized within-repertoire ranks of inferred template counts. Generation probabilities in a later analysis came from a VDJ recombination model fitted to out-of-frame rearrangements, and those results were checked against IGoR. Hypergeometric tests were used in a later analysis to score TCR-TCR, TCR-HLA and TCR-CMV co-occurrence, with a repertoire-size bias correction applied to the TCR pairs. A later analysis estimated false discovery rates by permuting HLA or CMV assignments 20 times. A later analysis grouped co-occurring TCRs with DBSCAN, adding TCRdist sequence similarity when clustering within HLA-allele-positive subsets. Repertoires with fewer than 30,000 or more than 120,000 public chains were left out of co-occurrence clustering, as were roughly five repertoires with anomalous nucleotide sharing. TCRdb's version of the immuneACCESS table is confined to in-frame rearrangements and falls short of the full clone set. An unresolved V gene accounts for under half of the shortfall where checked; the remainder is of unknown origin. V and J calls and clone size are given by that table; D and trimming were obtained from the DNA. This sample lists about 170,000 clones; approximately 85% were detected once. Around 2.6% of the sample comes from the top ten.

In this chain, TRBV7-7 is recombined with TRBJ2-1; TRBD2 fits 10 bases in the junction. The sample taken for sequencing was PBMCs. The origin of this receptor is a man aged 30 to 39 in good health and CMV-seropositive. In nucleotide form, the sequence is TGTGCTAGCAGCTTAGTAGCGGGAGGCACGTACAATGAGCAGTTCTTC. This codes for CASSLVAGGTYNEQFF.